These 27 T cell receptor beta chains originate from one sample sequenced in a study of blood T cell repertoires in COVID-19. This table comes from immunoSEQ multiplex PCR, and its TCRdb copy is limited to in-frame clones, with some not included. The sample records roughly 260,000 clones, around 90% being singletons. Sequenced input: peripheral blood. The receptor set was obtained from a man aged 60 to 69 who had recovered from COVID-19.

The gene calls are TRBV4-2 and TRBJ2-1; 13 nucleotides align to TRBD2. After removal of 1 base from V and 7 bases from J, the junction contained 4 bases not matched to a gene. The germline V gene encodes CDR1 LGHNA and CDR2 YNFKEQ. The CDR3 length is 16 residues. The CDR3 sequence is CASSQVGTSGANEQFF. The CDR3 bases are TGTGCCAGCAGCCAAGTGGGGACTAGCGGGGCGAATGAGCAGTTCTTC.

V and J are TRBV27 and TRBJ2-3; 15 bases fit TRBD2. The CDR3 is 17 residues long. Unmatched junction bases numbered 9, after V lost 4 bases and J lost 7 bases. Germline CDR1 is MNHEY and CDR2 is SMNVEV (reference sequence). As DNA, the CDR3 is TGTGCCAGCAGTTCACGGACTAGCGGGGGGGCCTTTTATACGCAGTATTTT. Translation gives CASSSRTSGGAFYTQYF.

CDR3 sequence: CAISERGANQPQHF. Written as DNA, the CDR3 is TGTGCCATCAGTGAACGGGGGGCCAATCAGCCCCAGCATTTT. This chain uses TRBV10-3 with TRBJ1-5; possibly TRBD1 for D (6 bases). The CDR3 covers 14 residues. Trimming stripped 3 bases from V and 3 bases from J, with 9 bases between. The V gene's germline CDR1 is ENHRY and CDR2 SYGVKD.

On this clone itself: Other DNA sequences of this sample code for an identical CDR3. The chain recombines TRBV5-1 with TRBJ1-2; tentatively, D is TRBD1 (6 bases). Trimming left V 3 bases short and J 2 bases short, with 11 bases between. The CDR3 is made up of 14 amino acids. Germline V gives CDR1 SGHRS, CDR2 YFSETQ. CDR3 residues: CASSSGTLNYGYTF. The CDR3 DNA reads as TGCGCCAGCAGCTCCGGGACACTCAACTATGGCTACACCTTC.

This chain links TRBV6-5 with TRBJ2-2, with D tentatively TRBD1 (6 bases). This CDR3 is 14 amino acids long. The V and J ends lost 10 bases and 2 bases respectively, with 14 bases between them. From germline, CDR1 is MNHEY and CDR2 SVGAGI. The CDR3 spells CATRARGNTGELFF. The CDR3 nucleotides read TGTGCCACCCGGGCCAGGGGCAACACCGGGGAGCTGTTTTTT.

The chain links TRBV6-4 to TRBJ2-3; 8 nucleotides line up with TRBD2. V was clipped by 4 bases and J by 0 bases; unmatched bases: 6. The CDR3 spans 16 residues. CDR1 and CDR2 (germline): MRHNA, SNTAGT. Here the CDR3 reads CASSVIAGPSTDTQYF. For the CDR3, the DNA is TGTGCCAGCAGTGTAATAGCGGGACCTAGCACAGATACGCAGTATTTT.

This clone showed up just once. The CDR3 spells CASTDRTYEQYF. The CDR3 nucleotides read TGTGCCAGTACGGACAGAACCTACGAGCAGTACTTC. The chain carries TRBV19 and TRBJ2-7; tentative D call: TRBD1 (6 bases). V was clipped by 7 bases and J by 2 bases, with 9 bases between them. The CDR3 is 12 amino acids. CDR1 is LNHDA and CDR2 is SQIVND in the germline V gene (reference sequence).

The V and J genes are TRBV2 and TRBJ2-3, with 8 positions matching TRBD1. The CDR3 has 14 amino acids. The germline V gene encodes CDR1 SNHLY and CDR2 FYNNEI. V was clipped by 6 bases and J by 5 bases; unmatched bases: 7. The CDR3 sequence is CASRIGQGIDTQYF. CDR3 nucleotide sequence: TGTGCCAGCAGGATTGGACAGGGTATAGATACGCAGTATTTT.

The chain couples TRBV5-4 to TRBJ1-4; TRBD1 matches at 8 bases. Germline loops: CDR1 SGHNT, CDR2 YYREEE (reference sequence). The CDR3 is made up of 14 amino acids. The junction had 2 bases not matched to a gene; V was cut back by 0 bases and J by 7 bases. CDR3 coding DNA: TGTGCCAGCAGCTTGGACAGGGGGGGTGAAAAACTGTTTTTT. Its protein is CASSLDRGGEKLFF.

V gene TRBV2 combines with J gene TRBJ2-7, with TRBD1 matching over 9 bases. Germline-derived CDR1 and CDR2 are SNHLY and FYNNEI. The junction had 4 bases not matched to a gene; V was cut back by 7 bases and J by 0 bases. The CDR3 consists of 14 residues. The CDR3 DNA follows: TGTGCCAGCACCGGACAGGGGAGCTCCTACGAGCAGTACTTC. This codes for CASTGQGSSYEQYF.

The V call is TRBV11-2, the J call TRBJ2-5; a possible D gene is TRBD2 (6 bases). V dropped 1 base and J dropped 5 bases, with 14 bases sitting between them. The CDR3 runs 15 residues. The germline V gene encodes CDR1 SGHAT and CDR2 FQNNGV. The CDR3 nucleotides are TGTGCCAGCAGCTTAGTTACAGGAGGGGTGGAGACCCAGTACTTC. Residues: CASSLVTGGVETQYF.

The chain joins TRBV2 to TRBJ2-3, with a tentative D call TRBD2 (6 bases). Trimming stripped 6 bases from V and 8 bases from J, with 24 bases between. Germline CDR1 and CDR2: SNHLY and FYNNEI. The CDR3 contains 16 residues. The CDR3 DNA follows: TGTGCCAGCAGGGCCAGAACTAGCTCCGGTGTGGGTACGCAGTATTTT. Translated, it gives CASRARTSSGVGTQYF. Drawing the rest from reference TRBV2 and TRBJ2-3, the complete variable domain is EPEVTQTPSHQVTQMGQEVILRCVPISNHLYFYWYRQILGQKVEFLVSFYNNEISEKSEIFDDQFSVERPDGSNFTLKIRSTKLEDSAMYFCASRARTSSGVGTQYFGPGTRLTVL.

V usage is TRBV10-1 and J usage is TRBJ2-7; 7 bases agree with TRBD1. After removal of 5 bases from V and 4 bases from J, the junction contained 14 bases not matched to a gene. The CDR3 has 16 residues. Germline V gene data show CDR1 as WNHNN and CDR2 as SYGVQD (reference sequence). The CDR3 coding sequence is TGCGCCAGCAGTCACCGACCTACAGGGGCCGATTACGAGCAGTACTTC. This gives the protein CASSHRPTGADYEQYF.

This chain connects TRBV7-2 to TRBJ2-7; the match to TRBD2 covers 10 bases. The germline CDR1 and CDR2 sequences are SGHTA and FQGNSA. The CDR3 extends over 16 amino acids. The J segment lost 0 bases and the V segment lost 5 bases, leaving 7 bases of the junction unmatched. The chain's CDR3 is CASSRASGGPSYEQYF. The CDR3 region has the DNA TGTGCCAGCAGCCGTGCTAGCGGGGGACCCTCCTACGAGCAGTACTTC. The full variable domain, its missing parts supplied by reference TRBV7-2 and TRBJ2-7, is GAGVSQSPSNKVTEKGKDVELRCDPISGHTALYWYRQSLGQGLEFLIYFQGNSAPDKSGLPSDRFSAERTGGSVSTLTIQRTQQEDSAVYLCASSRASGGPSYEQYFGPGTRLTVT.

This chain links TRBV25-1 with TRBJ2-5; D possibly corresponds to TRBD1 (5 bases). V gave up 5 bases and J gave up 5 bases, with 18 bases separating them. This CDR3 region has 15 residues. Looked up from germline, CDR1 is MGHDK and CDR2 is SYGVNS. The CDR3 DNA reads TGTGCCAGCAGTCCCCATCTCACAGGTCCGGAGACCCAGTACTTC. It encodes CASSPHLTGPETQYF.

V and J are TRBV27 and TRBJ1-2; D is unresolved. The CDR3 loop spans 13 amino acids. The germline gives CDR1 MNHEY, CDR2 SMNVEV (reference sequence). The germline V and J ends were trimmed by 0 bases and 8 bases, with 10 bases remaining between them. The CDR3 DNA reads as TGTGCCAGCAGTTTATCCAGGAGCGGCGGCTACACCTTC. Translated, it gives CASSLSRSGGYTF.

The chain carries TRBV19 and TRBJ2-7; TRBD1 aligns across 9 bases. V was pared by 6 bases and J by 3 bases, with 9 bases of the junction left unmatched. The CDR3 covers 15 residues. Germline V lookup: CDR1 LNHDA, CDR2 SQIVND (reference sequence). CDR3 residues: CASRLTGTGYYEQYF. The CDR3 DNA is TGTGCCAGTAGGCTAACCGGGACAGGGTACTACGAGCAGTACTTC.

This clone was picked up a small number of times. CDR3 amino acids: CASTRDRGTGANVLTF. The CDR3 DNA reads TGTGCCAGTACCCGGGACAGGGGTACTGGGGCCAACGTCCTGACTTTC. The rearrangement links TRBV19 to TRBJ2-6; TRBD1 matches at 10 bases. Germline CDR1 and CDR2: LNHDA and SQIVND (reference sequence). The CDR3 covers 16 residues. V dropped 7 bases and J dropped 2; count of bases not matched to a gene: 5.

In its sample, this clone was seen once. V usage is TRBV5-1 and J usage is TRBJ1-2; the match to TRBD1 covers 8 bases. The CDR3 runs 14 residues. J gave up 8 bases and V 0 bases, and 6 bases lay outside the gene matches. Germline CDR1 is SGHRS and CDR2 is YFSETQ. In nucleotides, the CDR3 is TGCGCCAGCAGCTTGGGGGACAGGTATGGCGGCTACACCTTC. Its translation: CASSLGDRYGGYTF.

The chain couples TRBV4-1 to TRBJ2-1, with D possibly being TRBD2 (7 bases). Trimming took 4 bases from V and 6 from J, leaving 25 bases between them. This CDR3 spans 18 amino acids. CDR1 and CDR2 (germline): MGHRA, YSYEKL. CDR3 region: CASSPPRLEGGPGNEQFF. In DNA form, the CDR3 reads TGCGCCAGCAGCCCACCCCGGTTGGAGGGGGGGCCGGGCAATGAGCAGTTCTTC.

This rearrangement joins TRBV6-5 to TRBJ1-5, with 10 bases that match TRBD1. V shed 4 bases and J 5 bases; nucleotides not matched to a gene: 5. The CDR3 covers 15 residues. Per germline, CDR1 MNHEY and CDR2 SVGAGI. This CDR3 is CASSFTTGGDQPQHF. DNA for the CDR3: TGTGCCAGCAGTTTTACGACAGGGGGCGATCAGCCCCAGCATTTT.

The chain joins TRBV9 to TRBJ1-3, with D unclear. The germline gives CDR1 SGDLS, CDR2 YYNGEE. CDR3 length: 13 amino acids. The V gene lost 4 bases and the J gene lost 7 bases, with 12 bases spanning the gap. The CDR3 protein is CASSPDERNTIYF. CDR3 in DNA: TGTGCCAGCAGCCCCGACGAGCGGAACACCATATATTTT.

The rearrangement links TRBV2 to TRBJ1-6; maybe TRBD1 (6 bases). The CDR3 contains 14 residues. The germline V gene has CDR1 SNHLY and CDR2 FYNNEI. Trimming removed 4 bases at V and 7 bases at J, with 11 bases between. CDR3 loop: CASSVTQGNSPLHF. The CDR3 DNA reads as TGTGCCAGCAGTGTTACACAGGGAAATTCACCCCTCCACTTT.

CDR3 protein: CAWSVFGGDTIYF. The CDR3 DNA is TGTGCCTGGAGTGTATTCGGGGGGGACACCATATATTTT. The V call is TRBV30, the J call TRBJ1-3, with TRBD1 as a possible D gene (5 bases). V was clipped by 0 bases and J by 8 bases, with 11 bases between them. The germline V gene has CDR1 GTSNPN and CDR2 SVGIG (reference sequence). The CDR3 has 13 amino acids. Complete variable domain (other parts from reference TRBV30 and TRBJ1-3): SQTIHQWPATLVQPVGSPLSLECTVEGTSNPNLYWYRQAAGRGLQLLFYSVGIGQISSEVPQNLSASRPQDRQFILSSKKLLLSDSGFYLCAWSVFGGDTIYFGEGSWLTVV.

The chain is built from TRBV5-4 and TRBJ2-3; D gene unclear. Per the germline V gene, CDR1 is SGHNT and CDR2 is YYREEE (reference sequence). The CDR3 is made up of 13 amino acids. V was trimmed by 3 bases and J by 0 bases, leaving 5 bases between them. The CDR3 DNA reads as TGTGCCAGCAGCTACTACAGCACAGATACGCAGTATTTT. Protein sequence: CASSYYSTDTQYF.

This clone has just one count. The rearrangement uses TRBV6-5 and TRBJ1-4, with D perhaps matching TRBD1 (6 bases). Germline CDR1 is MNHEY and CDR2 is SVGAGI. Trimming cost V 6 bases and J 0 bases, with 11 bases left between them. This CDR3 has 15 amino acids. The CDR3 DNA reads TGTGCCAGCAGGGACACAGGGCCAACTAATGAAAAACTGTTTTTT. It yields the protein CASRDTGPTNEKLFF.

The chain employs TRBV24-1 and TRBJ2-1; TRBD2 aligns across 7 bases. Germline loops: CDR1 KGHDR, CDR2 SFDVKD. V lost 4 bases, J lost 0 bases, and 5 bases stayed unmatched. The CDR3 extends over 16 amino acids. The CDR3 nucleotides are TGTGCCACCAGTGAGGGAGCGGGGAGCTCCTACAATGAGCAGTTCTTC. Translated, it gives CATSEGAGSSYNEQFF.